This TCR beta chain was captured by sequencing in a study of identical twins. Whole-study results and caveats: For cord blood, abundant beta clonotypes had fewer insertions, unlike memory repertoires, which showed none.

A universal primer site came from template switching; cDNA carried unique molecular identifiers. From the 5' RACE reads, TCRdb called clonotypes with MiXCR, one entry per CDR3 protein. The sample contains more than 1.5 million distinct CDR3 sequences, about 30% of which appear only once. The J segment lost 5 bases and the V segment lost 2 bases, leaving 5 bases of the junction unmatched. Germline V gene data show CDR1 as MGHRA and CDR2 as YSYEKL. This CDR3 contains 17 residues. All donors were healthy Caucasians. This clonotype was detected only a few times. The antigen remains undetermined. The clonotype originates from a newborn girl in good health. The gene calls are TRBV4-1 and TRBJ2-3; 15 positions agree with TRBD2. The sample was cord blood. CDR3 DNA: TGCGCCAGCAGCCAACTCGGACTAGCGGGAGGGAAAGATACGCAGTATTTT. Its protein is CASSQLGLAGGKDTQYF.